Below, 15 T cell receptor beta chains from the same sample are listed, as sequenced in a study of shared clonotypes between healthy human individuals. This table comes from immunoSEQ multiplex PCR, and its TCRdb copy is limited to in-frame clones, with some not included. The repertoire holds 760,000 or so clones, with 96% as singletons. Positive CCR7 selection of CD45RO-negative cells yielded the naive CD8 cells, and terminally differentiated effector memory CD45RA+ cells were excluded. The sequenced material came from naive CD8+ T cells sorted from blood. The source of these receptors is a young man in good health.

This clone was observed a single time. J is TRBJ1-2 and V is TRBV2; TRBD1 agrees at 7 bases. The J segment lost 5 bases and the V segment lost 10 bases, leaving 4 bases of the junction unmatched. The CDR3 length is 11 residues. CDR1 and CDR2 from the germline V gene are SNHLY and FYNNEI. The CDR3 protein is CAIRDSYGYTF. In nucleotides, the CDR3 is TGTGCCATCCGGGACAGTTATGGCTACACCTTC.

The chain joins TRBV7-2 to TRBJ2-7, with 7 bases fitting TRBD1. V lost 5 bases to trimming and J lost 7 bases; unmatched junction nucleotides: 17. From germline, CDR1 is SGHTA and CDR2 FQGNSA. This CDR3 has 16 amino acids. The CDR3 spells CASSQSLRDRFREQYF. In nucleotides, the CDR3 is TGTGCCAGCAGCCAATCTCTCCGGGACAGATTCCGAGAGCAGTACTTC.

The rearrangement joins TRBV9 to TRBJ1-1; tentative D call: TRBD1 (5 bases). Germline lookup yields CDR1 SGDLS and CDR2 YYNGEE. Trimming took off 0 bases at V and 4 bases at J, with 22 bases between the two ends. This CDR3 has 18 amino acids. The CDR3 region is CASSVEPGASGVVTEAFF. The CDR3 nucleotides read TGTGCCAGCAGCGTAGAGCCCGGGGCATCGGGGGTCGTCACTGAAGCTTTCTTT.

This chain uses TRBV2 with TRBJ2-7, with TRBD2 matching over 10 bases. The V segment lost 3 bases and the J segment 3 bases; nucleotides outside the gene matches: 5. Germline V gives CDR1 SNHLY, CDR2 FYNNEI. CDR3 length: 15 amino acids. Here the CDR3 DNA reads TGTGCCAGCAGTGATCAGACTAGCGGGCTCTACGAGCAGTACTTC. Its protein product is CASSDQTSGLYEQYF.

This sequence joins TRBV5-5 and TRBJ2-7, with 11 positions matching TRBD2. V was clipped by 3 bases and J by 7 bases; unmatched bases: 6. This CDR3 contains 14 residues. Germline lookup yields CDR1 SGHKS and CDR2 YYEKEE (reference sequence). CDR3 amino acids: CASSSLTSGEEQYF. For the CDR3, the DNA is TGTGCCAGCAGCTCGCTGACTAGCGGGGAGGAGCAGTACTTC.

In this sample, this clone turned up once. V gene TRBV27 combines with J gene TRBJ2-3; D gene uncertain. There are 13 residues in the CDR3. Germline lookup yields CDR1 MNHEY and CDR2 SMNVEV (reference sequence). With 5 bases removed from V and 5 bases from J, the gap between germline ends came to 11 bases. CDR3 sequence reads: CASSPARRDTQYF. For the CDR3, the DNA is TGTGCCAGCAGTCCGGCCCGGAGAGATACGCAGTATTTT.

The chain joins TRBV28 to TRBJ2-7, with TRBD2 identical over 7 bases. V trimming: 2 bases; J trimming: 2 bases; junction bases outside the gene matches: 12. This CDR3 has 17 amino acids. CDR1 MDHEN and CDR2 SYDVKM come from the germline V gene. The CDR3 region is CASSLLPYLAAAYEQYF. CDR3 nucleotides: TGTGCCAGCAGTTTACTTCCGTACCTAGCGGCCGCCTACGAGCAGTACTTC.

Of note for this clone: Germline is not matched at one junction end, which may reflect a read error. V and J are TRBV11-2 and TRBJ2-1, with D perhaps given as TRBD1 or TRBD2 (6 bases each). Germline CDR1 is SGHAT and CDR2 is FQNNGV. The CDR3 runs to 11 residues. CDR3 sequence (DNA): TGTGCCGTTCCCAAGGGGGGCTTATGGATCTTC. This sequence encodes CAVPKGGLWIF.

J is TRBJ2-1 and V is TRBV9; D is tentatively TRBD1 or TRBD2 (5 bases each). V shed 6 bases and J shed 6 bases, with 10 bases lying between them. The CDR3 loop spans 12 amino acids. Germline values: CDR1 SGDLS, CDR2 YYNGEE. This CDR3 reads CASTGGPNEQFF. The CDR3, as DNA: TGTGCCAGCACTGGGGGACCCAATGAGCAGTTCTTC.

This clone has a handful of counts. At the DNA level, this CDR3 is encoded by other sequences in the same sample as well. The chain has TRBV18 and TRBJ2-3, with D hard to call. Germline CDR1 and CDR2: KGHSH and LQKENI. V lost 3 bases to trimming and J lost 1 base, with 2 bases between them. This CDR3 is 12 amino acids long. CDR3 nucleotide sequence: TGTGCCAGCTCACCCCGCACAGATACGCAGTATTTT. Protein product: CASSPRTDTQYF.

The chain recombines TRBV21-1 with TRBJ2-7; TRBD1 is the table's D call and was not checked against the DNA. TRBV21-1 has pseudogene status. This CDR3 has 12 residues. For the CDR3, the DNA is TGTGCCAGCCCCGACAGTGGGAAGGAGCAGTACTTC. This gives the protein CASPDSGKEQYF.

V is TRBV9 and J is TRBJ1-2; no definite D call. The V end was cut by 3 bases, the J end by 8 bases, with 20 bases between. Germline V gene sequence: CDR1 SGDLS, CDR2 YYNGEE. This CDR3 has 15 amino acids. The CDR3 loop is CASSDMPQEPRGYTF. The CDR3 DNA is TGTGCCAGCAGCGACATGCCTCAGGAGCCACGAGGCTACACCTTC. Complete variable domain (other parts from reference TRBV9 and TRBJ1-2): DSGVTQTPKHLITATGQRVTLRCSPRSGDLSVYWYQQSLDQGLQFLIQYYNGEERAKGNILERFSAQQFPDLHSELNLSSLELGDSALYFCASSDMPQEPRGYTFGSGTRLTVV.

V and J are TRBV14 and TRBJ1-4, with 7 bases matching TRBD1. The trim removed 4 bases at V and 4 bases at J, leaving 9 bases unmatched. The germline gives CDR1 SGHDN, CDR2 FVKESK. This CDR3 has 16 amino acids. The CDR3 region has the DNA TGTGCCAGCAGCCCAGAGAGACAGGGCCTTAATGAAAAACTGTTTTTT. Translating it yields CASSPERQGLNEKLFF.

The chain is built from TRBV27 and TRBJ2-3; the D gene could be TRBD1 or TRBD2 (5 bases each). V shed 6 bases and J shed 9 bases, with 13 bases lying between them. In germline, CDR1 is MNHEY, CDR2 SMNVEV (reference sequence). The CDR3 is 12 amino acids. The CDR3 loop is CASRKTGQTQYF. The CDR3 DNA is TGTGCCAGCAGGAAGACGGGGCAGACGCAGTATTTT.

This chain links TRBV6-1 with TRBJ2-1; the D is unclear. Germline V lookup: CDR1 MNHNS, CDR2 SASEGT. The CDR3 covers 15 residues. Between the trimmed V and J ends, which lost 0 bases and 8 bases, there was a span of 14 bases. The CDR3 DNA reads TGTGCCAGCAGTGAAGCGTCTCTTGGGGTCTATGAGCAGTTCTTC. Amino acids: CASSEASLGVYEQFF.